This T cell receptor beta chain came from a study of T-cell memory formation after mild COVID-19. Study-wide context: The two donors had largely donor-specific TCR clusters.

Overall study results and limits: The study found contracting CD4+ clones mainly in CM and EM and contracting CD8+ clones in EMRA.

V lost 6 bases, J lost 8 bases, and 7 bases stayed unmatched. CDR3 length: 13 residues. Germline-derived CDR1 and CDR2 are SQVTM and ANQGSEA. Employing constant-segment primers, 5'RACE generated TCR alpha and TCR beta cDNA libraries bearing sample barcodes and UMIs. TCRdb recomputed calls from the 5' RACE reads with MiXCR, one row per CDR3 protein. The sample has hundreds of thousands of distinct CDR3 sequences; about 18% are singletons. Regarding this clonotype: Its target is not known.

This sequence originates from an adult woman who had mild COVID-19 (a few samples of this study predate the infection). Cell type and time point are not known. The chain is built from TRBV29-1 and TRBJ1-2, with 12 bases that match TRBD1. Specimen: PBMCs or a T cell subset sorted from them (not recorded which). The CDR3 region has the DNA TGCAGCGTCCCTGGGACAGGGGGCTTGGGCTACACCTTC. This encodes CSVPGTGGLGYTF.